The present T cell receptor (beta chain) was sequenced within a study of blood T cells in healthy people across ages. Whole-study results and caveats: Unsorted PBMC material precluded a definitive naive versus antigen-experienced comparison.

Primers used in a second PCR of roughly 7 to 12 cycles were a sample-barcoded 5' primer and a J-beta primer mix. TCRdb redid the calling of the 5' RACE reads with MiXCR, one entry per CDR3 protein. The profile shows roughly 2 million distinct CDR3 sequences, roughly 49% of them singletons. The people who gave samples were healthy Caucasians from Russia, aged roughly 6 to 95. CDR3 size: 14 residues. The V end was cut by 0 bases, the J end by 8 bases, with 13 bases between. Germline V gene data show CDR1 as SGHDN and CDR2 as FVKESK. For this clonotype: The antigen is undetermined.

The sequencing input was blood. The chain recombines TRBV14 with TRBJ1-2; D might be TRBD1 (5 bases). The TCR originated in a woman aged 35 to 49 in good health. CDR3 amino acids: CASSQEATQGGYTF. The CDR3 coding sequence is TGTGCCAGCAGCCAAGAGGCGACCCAGGGAGGCTACACCTTC.